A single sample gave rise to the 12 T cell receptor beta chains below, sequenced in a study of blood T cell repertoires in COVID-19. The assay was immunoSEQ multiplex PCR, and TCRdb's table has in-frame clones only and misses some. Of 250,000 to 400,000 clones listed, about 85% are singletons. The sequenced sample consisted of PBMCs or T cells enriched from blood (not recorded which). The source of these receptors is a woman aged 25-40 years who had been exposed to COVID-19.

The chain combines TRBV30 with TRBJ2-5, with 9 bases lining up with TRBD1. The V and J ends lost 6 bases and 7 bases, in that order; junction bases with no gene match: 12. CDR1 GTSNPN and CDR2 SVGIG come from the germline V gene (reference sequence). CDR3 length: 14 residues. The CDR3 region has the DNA TGTGCCTGCACCGGGACAGGGCTTCCGGTGACCCAGTACTTC. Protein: CACTGTGLPVTQYF.

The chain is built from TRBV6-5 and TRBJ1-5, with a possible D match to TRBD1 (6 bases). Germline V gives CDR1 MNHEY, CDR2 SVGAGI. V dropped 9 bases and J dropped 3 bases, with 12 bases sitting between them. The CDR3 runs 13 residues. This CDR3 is CASIRTANQPQHF. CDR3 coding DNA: TGTGCCAGTATCCGGACAGCCAATCAGCCCCAGCATTTT.

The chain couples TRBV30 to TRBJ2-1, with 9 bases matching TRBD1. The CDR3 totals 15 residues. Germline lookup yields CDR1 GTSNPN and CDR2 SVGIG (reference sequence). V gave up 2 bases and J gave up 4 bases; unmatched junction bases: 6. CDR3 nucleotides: TGTGCCTGGAGTTGGGGACAGGGTAATTACAATGAGCAGTTCTTC. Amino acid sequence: CAWSWGQGNYNEQFF.

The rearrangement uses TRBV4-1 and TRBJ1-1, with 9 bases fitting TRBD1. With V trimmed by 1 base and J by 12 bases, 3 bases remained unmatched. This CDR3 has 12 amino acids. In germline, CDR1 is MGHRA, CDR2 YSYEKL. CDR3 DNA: TGCGCCAGCAGCCAAGGGGGACAGGGCTCTTTCTTT. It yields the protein CASSQGGQGSFF.

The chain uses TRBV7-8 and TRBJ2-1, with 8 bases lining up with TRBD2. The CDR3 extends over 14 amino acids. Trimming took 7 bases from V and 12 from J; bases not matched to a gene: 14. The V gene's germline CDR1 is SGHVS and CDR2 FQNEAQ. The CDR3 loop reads CASTEGTSELVQFF. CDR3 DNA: TGTGCCAGCACGGAGGGGACTAGTGAACTAGTGCAGTTCTTC.

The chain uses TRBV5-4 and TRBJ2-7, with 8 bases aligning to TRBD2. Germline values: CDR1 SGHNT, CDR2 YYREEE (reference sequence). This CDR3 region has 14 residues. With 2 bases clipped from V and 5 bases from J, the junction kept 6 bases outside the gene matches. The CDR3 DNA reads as TGTGCCAGCAGCTTAAGCGGGAGAAAACACGAGCAGTACTTC. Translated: CASSLSGRKHEQYF.

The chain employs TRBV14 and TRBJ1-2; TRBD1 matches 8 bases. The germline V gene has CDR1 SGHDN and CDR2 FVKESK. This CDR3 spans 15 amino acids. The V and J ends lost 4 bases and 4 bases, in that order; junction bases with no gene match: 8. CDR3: CASSPRGTGSYGYTF. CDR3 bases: TGTGCCAGCAGCCCGAGAGGGACAGGCTCCTATGGCTACACCTTC.

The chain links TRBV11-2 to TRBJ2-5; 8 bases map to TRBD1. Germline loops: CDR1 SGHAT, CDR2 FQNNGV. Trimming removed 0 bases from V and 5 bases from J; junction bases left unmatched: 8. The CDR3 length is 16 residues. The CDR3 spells CASSLDRSGGGETQYF. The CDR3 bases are TGTGCCAGCAGCTTAGATCGGTCAGGGGGCGGCGAGACCCAGTACTTC. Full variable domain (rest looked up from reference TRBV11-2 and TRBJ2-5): EAGVAQSPRYKIIEKRQSVAFWCNPISGHATLYWYQQILGQGPKLLIQFQNNGVVDDSQLPKDRFSAERLKGVDSTLKIQPAKLEDSAVYLCASSLDRSGGGETQYFGPGTRLLVL.

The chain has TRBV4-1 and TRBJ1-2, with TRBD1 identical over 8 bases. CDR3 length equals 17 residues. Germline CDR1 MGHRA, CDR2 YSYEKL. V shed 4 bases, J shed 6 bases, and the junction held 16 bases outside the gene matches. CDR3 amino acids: CASSPTTPGGARNGYTF. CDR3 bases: TGCGCCAGCAGCCCGACAACCCCAGGGGGCGCTCGAAATGGCTACACCTTC.

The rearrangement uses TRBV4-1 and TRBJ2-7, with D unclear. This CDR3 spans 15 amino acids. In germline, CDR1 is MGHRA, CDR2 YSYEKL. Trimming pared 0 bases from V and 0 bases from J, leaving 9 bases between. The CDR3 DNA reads TGCGCCAGCAGCCAAGAAGTAGCCAGCTCCTACGAGCAGTACTTC. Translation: CASSQEVASSYEQYF.

The chain's CDR3 is CAISGGQVNSPLHF. For the CDR3, the DNA is TGTGCCATCAGTGGGGGACAGGTGAATTCACCCCTCCACTTT. The chain employs TRBV10-3 and TRBJ1-6, with 8 bases that match TRBD1. CDR3 length: 14 residues. Germline CDR1 and CDR2: ENHRY and SYGVKD. V lost 4 bases and J lost 7; bases outside the gene matches: 3.

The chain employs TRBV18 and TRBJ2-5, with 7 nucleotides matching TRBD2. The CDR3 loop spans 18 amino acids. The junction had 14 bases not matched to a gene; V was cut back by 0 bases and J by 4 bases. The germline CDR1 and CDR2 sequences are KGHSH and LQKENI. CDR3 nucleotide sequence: TGTGCCAGCTCACCACCGGGCAGTGGGAGGGCCATCGGAGAGACCCAGTACTTC. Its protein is CASSPPGSGRAIGETQYF.